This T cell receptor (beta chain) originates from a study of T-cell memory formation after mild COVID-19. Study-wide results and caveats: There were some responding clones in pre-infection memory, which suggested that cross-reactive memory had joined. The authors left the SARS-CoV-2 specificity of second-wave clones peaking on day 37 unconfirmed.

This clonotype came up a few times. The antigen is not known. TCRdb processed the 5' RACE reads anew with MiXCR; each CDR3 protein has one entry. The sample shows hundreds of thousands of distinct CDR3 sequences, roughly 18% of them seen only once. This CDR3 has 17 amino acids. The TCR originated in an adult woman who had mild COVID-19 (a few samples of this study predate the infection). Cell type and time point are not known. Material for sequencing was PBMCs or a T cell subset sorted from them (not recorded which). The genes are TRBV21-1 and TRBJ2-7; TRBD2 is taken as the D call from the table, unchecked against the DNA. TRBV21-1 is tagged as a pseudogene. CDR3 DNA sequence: TGTGCCAGCAGCCCCCGCCGGGTAGCGGCCTCGAACTACGAGCAGTACTTC. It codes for CASSPRRVAASNYEQYF.